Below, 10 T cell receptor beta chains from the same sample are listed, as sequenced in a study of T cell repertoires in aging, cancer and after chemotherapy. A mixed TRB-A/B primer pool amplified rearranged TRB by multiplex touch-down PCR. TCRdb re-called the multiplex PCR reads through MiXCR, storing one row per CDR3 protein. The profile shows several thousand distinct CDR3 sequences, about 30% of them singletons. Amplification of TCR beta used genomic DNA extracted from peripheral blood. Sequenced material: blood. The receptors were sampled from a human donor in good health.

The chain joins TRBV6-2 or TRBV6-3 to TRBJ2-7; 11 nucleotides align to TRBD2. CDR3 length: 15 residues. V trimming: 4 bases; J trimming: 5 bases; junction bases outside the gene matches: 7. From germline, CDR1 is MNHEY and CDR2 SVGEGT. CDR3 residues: CASSLAGGGANEQYF. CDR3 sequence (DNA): TGTGCCAGCAGTTTAGCGGGGGGGGGGGCCAACGAGCAGTACTTC.

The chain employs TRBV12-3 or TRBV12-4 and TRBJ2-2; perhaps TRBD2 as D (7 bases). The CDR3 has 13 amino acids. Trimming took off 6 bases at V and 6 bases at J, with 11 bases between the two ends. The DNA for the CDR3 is TGTGCCAGCAGAGGGGGGGGTGCCGGGGAGCTGTTTTTT. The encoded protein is CASRGGGAGELFF.

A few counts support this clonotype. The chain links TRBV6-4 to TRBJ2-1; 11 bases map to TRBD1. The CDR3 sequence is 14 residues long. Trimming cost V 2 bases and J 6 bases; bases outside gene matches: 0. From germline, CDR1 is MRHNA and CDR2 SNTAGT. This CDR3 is CASSDGTGGNEQFF. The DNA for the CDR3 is TGTGCCAGCAGTGACGGGACAGGGGGCAATGAGCAGTTCTTC.

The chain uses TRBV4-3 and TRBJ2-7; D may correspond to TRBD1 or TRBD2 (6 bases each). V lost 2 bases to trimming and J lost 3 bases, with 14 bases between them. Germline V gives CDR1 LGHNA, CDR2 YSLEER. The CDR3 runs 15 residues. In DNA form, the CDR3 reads TGCGCCAGCAGCCAATTTAGGGGGGTTGTCTACGAGCAGTACTTC. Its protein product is CASSQFRGVVYEQYF.

CDR3 nucleotides: TGTGCCAGCAGTTTCTCCGGGACTAGGGGGGGGACCCAGTACTTC. Amino acids: CASSFSGTRGGTQYF. The J gene is TRBJ2-3, the V gene TRBV6-1; 8 nucleotides agree with TRBD2. Near its end, the DNA agrees better with TRBJ2-5, so the J call may be wrong. Germline V gene lookup returns CDR1 MNHNS and CDR2 SASEGT. CDR3 length equals 15 residues.

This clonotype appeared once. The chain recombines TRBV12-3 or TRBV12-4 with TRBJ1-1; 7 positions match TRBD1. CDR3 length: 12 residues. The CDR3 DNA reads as TGTGCAACCCACAGGGGGAACACTGAAGCTTTCTTT. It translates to CATHRGNTEAFF.

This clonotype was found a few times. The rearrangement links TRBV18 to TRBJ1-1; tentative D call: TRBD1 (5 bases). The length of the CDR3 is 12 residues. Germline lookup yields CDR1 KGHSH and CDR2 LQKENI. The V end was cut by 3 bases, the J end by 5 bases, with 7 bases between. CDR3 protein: CASSPGPTEAFF. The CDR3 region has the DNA TGTGCCAGCTCACCGGGGCCAACTGAAGCTTTCTTT.

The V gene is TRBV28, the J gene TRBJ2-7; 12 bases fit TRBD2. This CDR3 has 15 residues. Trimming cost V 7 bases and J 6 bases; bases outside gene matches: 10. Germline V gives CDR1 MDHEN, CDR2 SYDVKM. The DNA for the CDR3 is TGTGCCAGCACTTTGGGAGGACTAGCGGGACGCGAGCAGTACTTC. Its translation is CASTLGGLAGREQYF.

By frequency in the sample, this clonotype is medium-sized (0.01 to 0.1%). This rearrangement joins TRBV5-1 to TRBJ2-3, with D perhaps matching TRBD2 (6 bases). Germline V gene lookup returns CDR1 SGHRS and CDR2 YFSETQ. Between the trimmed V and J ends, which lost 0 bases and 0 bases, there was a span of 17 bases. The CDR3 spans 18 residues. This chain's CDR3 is CASSLATSGWHSTDTQYF. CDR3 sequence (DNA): TGCGCCAGCAGCTTGGCGACTAGTGGATGGCATAGCACAGATACGCAGTATTTT.

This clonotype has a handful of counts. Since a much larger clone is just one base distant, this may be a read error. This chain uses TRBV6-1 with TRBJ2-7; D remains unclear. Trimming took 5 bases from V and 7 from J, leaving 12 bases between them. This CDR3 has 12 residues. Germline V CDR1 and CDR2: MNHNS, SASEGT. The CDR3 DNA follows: TGTGCCAGCAGTCACTCTGGCAATGAGCAGTACTTC. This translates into CASSHSGNEQYF.